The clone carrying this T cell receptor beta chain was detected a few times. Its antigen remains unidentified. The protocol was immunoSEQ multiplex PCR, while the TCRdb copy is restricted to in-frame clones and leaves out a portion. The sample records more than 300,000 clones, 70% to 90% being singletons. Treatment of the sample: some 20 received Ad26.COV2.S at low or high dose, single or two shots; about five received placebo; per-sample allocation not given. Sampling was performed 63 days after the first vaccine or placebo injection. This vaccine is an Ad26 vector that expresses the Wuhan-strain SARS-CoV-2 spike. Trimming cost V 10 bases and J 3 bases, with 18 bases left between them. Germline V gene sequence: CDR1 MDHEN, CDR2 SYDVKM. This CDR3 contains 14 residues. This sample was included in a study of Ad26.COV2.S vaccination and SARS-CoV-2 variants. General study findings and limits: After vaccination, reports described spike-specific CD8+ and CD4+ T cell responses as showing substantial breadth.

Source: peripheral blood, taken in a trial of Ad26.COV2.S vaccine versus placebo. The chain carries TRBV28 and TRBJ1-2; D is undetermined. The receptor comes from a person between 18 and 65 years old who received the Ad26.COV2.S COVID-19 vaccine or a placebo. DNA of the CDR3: TGTGCCACCTTACATCCTATCCAGGACTATGGCTACACCTTC. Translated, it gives CATLHPIQDYGYTF.